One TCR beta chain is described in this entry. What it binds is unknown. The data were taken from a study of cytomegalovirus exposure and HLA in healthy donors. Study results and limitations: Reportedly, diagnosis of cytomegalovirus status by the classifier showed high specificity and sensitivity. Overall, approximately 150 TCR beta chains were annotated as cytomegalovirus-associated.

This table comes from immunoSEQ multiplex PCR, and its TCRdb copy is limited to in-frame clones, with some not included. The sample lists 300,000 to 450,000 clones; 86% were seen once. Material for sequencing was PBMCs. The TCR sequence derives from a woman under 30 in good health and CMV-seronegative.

CDR3 coding DNA: TGTGCCAGCAGCGAGCGGGGGGGCGGTGATACGCAGTATTTT. This gives the protein CASSERGGGDTQYF. V gene TRBV2 combines with J gene TRBJ2-3, with 10 positions matching TRBD2. Per germline, CDR1 SNHLY and CDR2 FYNNEI. J lost 6 bases, V lost 6 bases, and 6 bases had no gene match. CDR3 length: 14 amino acids. Full variable domain (rest looked up from reference TRBV2 and TRBJ2-3): EPEVTQTPSHQVTQMGQEVILRCVPISNHLYFYWYRQILGQKVEFLVSFYNNEISEKSEIFDDQFSVERPDGSNFTLKIRSTKLEDSAMYFCASSERGGGDTQYFGPGTRLTVL.